One T cell receptor (beta chain) is described in this entry. The record originates from a study of blood T cell repertoires in COVID-19. Overall study context: Whether acute or convalescent, the COVID-19 samples came from the United States, Italy and Spain. The analysed material was cDNA or gDNA that came from T cells, B-cell-depleted T cells, or PBMCs.

Germline V gene lookup returns CDR1 SNHLY and CDR2 FYNNEI. This CDR3 has 14 amino acids. The V gene lost 2 bases and the J gene lost 5 bases, with 13 bases spanning the gap. In the authors' methods: The authors estimated nucleated cell counts from reference gene primer amplification. Clones were sequenced by immunoSEQ multiplex PCR, and TCRdb holds only the in-frame ones, with some missing. V, J and clone size derive from that table, while D and trimming were established from the DNA sequence. The repertoire holds under 300,000 clones, with around four fifths as singletons. J is TRBJ2-7 and V is TRBV2; maybe TRBD1 (5 bases). This receptor was taken from a woman aged 55-70 years with active or convalescent COVID-19. The specimen sequenced was peripheral blood. The CDR3: CASSEMDQGDEQYF. The CDR3 coding sequence is TGTGCCAGCAGTGAAATGGACCAAGGGGACGAGCAGTACTTC.